The 9 T cell receptor beta chains below all came from one sample that was sequenced in a study of Ad26.COV2.S vaccination and SARS-CoV-2 variants (dated by TCRdb to the early 2020s). The library was obtained by the immunoSEQ multiplex PCR assay. In TCRdb, the immuneACCESS table is reduced to in-frame sequences with V and J assigned. These tables do not hold every clone; where another copy was compared, an unresolved V gene accounts for under half, and the others remain unexplained. The sample has a few hundred thousand clones on record, more than 75% of them singletons. The leading ten clones occupy about 3.5% of the sample. Explained via the paper, the treatment or condition label denotes: roughly 20 received Ad26.COV2.S at low or high dose, single or two shots; about 5 received placebo; per-sample allocation not given. Repertoires of vaccine and placebo recipients were sequenced from samples collected on day 63 after the first injection.

The specimen was peripheral blood, collected in a trial of Ad26.COV2.S vaccine versus placebo. All receptors derive from a person between 18 and 59 years old who received the Ad26.COV2.S COVID-19 vaccine or a placebo.

In the case of this clone: The germline gene is not matched at one end of the junction; a read error may be the cause. Other DNA variants within this sample encode the same CDR3. The chain recombines TRBV19 with TRBJ1-5; 7 nucleotides agree with TRBD1. The CDR3 length is 14 residues. Germline V gives CDR1 LNHDA, CDR2 SQIVND (reference sequence). CDR3 sequence: CASGYRDSNQPQHF. CDR3 coding DNA: TGTGCCAGTGGTTACCGGGACAGCAATCAACCCCAGCATTTT.

The chain combines TRBV5-4 with TRBJ2-6, with D perhaps TRBD2 (5 bases). Deletions cut 5 bases from V and 0 bases from J, with 18 bases between. CDR1 SGHNT and CDR2 YYREEE come from the germline V gene (reference sequence). The CDR3 consists of 18 residues. CDR3 residues: CASRDDGDRDSGANVLTF. CDR3 bases: TGTGCCAGCAGGGATGACGGGGATCGGGACTCTGGGGCCAACGTCCTGACTTTC.

This clone was found once. The chain carries TRBV6-6 and TRBJ2-1, with D perhaps given as TRBD1 or TRBD2 (5 bases each). CDR1 and CDR2 (germline): MNHNY, SVGAGI (reference sequence). The CDR3 extends over 17 amino acids. Trimming stripped 5 bases from V and 0 bases from J, with 17 bases between. The CDR3 protein is CASSPRDGPLSYNEQFF. The CDR3 region has the DNA TGTGCCAGCAGTCCCCGGGACGGGCCTCTCTCCTACAATGAGCAGTTCTTC.

The chain couples TRBV6-2 or TRBV6-3 to TRBJ2-7; D is ambiguous. V lost 1 base and J 4 bases, leaving 5 bases between the germline ends. CDR3 length equals 12 residues. CDR1 is MNHEY and CDR2 is SVGEGT in the germline V gene. CDR3 sequence (DNA): TGTGCCAGCAGTTACTACCTTTACGAGCAGTACTTC. Translating gives CASSYYLYEQYF.

This rearrangement joins TRBV30 to TRBJ2-3, with a weak D call TRBD2 (7 bases). Germline V lookup: CDR1 GTSNPN, CDR2 SVGIG (reference sequence). V lost 4 bases, J lost 10 bases, and 18 bases lay in between. This CDR3 spans 13 amino acids. The DNA of the CDR3 is TGTGCCTGGACCCTTGAAGGGGGGGAGGCGCAGTATTTT. Translated: CAWTLEGGEAQYF. Full variable domain (remainder filled in from reference TRBV30 and TRBJ2-3): SQTIHQWPATLVQPVGSPLSLECTVEGTSNPNLYWYRQAAGRGLQLLFYSVGIGQISSEVPQNLSASRPQDRQFILSSKKLLLSDSGFYLCAWTLEGGEAQYFGPGTRLTVL.

This rearrangement joins TRBV14 to TRBJ2-2; D not resolved. The germline V gene has CDR1 SGHDN and CDR2 FVKESK. This CDR3 comprises 15 residues. V gave up 1 base and J gave up 0 bases, with 6 bases separating them. This chain's CDR3 is CASSQGYPNTGELFF. The DNA of the CDR3 is TGTGCCAGCAGCCAAGGTTACCCGAACACCGGGGAGCTGTTTTTT.

The chain recombines TRBV7-9 with TRBJ2-3; TRBD1 aligns across 10 bases. The length of the CDR3 is 15 residues. CDR1 and CDR2 (germline): SEHNR, FQNEAQ (reference sequence). The junction had 7 bases not matched to a gene; V was cut back by 5 bases and J by 5 bases. Written as DNA, the CDR3 is TGTGCCAGCAGCCCGACAGGGGGCCGTGAAGATACGCAGTATTTT. Its translation is CASSPTGGREDTQYF.

The rearrangement uses TRBV11-2 and TRBJ1-2, with a tentative D call TRBD1 (5 bases). Looked up from germline, CDR1 is SGHAT and CDR2 is FQNNGV. The CDR3 totals 17 residues. The V gene lost 4 bases and the J gene lost 4 bases, with 22 bases spanning the gap. CDR3 in DNA: TGTGCCAGCAGCTCCCCTAAAGTTCCGGGGACCCGCTATGGCTACACCTTC. This encodes CASSSPKVPGTRYGYTF.

The chain employs TRBV6-1 and TRBJ2-7, with D uncertain. Germline CDR1 MNHNS, CDR2 SASEGT. The CDR3 contains 12 residues. V lost 1 base to trimming and J lost 4 bases, with 5 bases between them. The CDR3 region has the DNA TGTGCCAGCAGTGAAGTTCCTTACGAGCAGTACTTC. This gives the protein CASSEVPYEQYF.